These 30 T cell receptor beta chains were all obtained from the same sample, sequenced in a study of shared clonotypes between healthy human individuals. Clones were read by immunoSEQ multiplex PCR, and TCRdb kept only the in-frame ones, dropping some. The sample yields millions of clones, over 90% seen once. Material for sequencing was naive CD4+ T cells from PBMCs. The subset was: CD45RA+ positively selected. Every receptor here comes from a man younger than 35 in good health. Some clones in this sample may be carry-over from other donors' samples.

This clone was observed once. V gene TRBV10-3 combines with J gene TRBJ2-3, with 7 bases matching TRBD1. The germline gives CDR1 ENHRY, CDR2 SYGVKD. The CDR3 extends over 14 amino acids. V lost 11 bases, J lost 4 bases, and 12 bases stayed unmatched. CDR3 DNA: TGTGCCGGGGGAAGGGGGCGAGGGCCAGATACGCAGTATTTT. Translating it yields CAGGRGRGPDTQYF.

The sample holds one count of this clone. The same CDR3 also results from other DNA sequences found in this sample. The rearrangement links TRBV5-1 to TRBJ1-5; D is perhaps TRBD1 (5 bases). Trimming stripped 0 bases from V and 3 bases from J, with 10 bases between. From germline, CDR1 is SGHRS and CDR2 YFSETQ. The CDR3 consists of 15 residues. CDR3 sequence reads: CASSLGVGANQPQHF. Written as DNA, the CDR3 is TGCGCCAGCAGCTTGGGGGTAGGGGCCAATCAGCCCCAGCATTTT.

The chain carries TRBV29-1 and TRBJ2-1; D gene uncertain. With 5 bases removed from V and 4 bases from J, the gap between germline ends came to 12 bases. CDR1 is SQVTM, CDR2 ANQGSEA, per germline. This CDR3 comprises 13 residues. CDR3 sequence (DNA): TGCAGCGTTTTGCAGTTAATTTACAATGAGCAGTTCTTC. The encoded protein is CSVLQLIYNEQFF.

The J gene is TRBJ1-3, the V gene TRBV10-3; D remains unclear. Per the germline V gene, CDR1 is ENHRY and CDR2 is SYGVKD. V was cut by 7 bases and J by 0 bases, with 10 bases left in between. The CDR3 has 14 residues. The CDR3 DNA reads TGTGCCATCACGGCGGCGGCCTCTGGAAACACCATATATTTT. This encodes CAITAAASGNTIYF.

The V call is TRBV28, the J call TRBJ2-1; 11 bases map to TRBD2. Germline V CDR1 and CDR2: MDHEN, SYDVKM. The CDR3 has 16 amino acids. Unmatched junction bases numbered 7, after V lost 4 bases and J lost 5 bases. The CDR3 nucleotides read TGTGCCAGCAGTTCGGCCGGGACTAGCGGAAACAATGAGCAGTTCTTC. Translated, it gives CASSSAGTSGNNEQFF.

This clone has just one count. CDR3: CASRESGRASETQYF. In DNA, the CDR3 is TGTGCCAGCAGAGAAAGCGGGAGGGCCAGTGAGACCCAGTACTTC. V is TRBV2 and J is TRBJ2-5; TRBD2 aligns across 10 bases. Germline values: CDR1 SNHLY, CDR2 FYNNEI. V shed 6 bases and J 5 bases; nucleotides not matched to a gene: 9. This CDR3 comprises 15 residues.

The genes are TRBV7-9 and TRBJ2-2; tentatively, D is TRBD1 or TRBD2 (5 bases each). The CDR3 runs 13 residues. Trimming took 5 bases from V and 8 from J, leaving 12 bases between them. Germline CDR1 reads SEHNR; CDR2 reads FQNEAQ (reference sequence). The CDR3 loop is CASSPDGGGELFF. The CDR3 bases are TGTGCCAGCAGCCCCGATGGGGGTGGGGAGCTGTTTTTT.

This clone was found once. The same CDR3 arises from other DNA sequences in this sample as well. The chain recombines TRBV28 with TRBJ2-7; no definite D call. V dropped 2 bases and J dropped 7 bases, with 6 bases sitting between them. Germline loops: CDR1 MDHEN, CDR2 SYDVKM. The CDR3 covers 11 residues. Here the CDR3 DNA reads TGTGCCAGCAGTTTAACGGGTGAGCAGTACTTC. This codes for CASSLTGEQYF. Full variable domain (outside the CDR3, taken from reference TRBV28 and TRBJ2-7): DVKVTQSSRYLVKRTGEKVFLECVQDMDHENMFWYRQDPGLGLRLIYFSYDVKMKEKGDIPEGYSVSREKKERFSLILESASTNQTSMYLCASSLTGEQYFGPGTRLTVT.

The rearrangement uses TRBV27 and TRBJ2-1; D is possibly TRBD1 (5 bases). The germline V and J ends were trimmed by 2 bases and 0 bases, with 8 bases remaining between them. CDR1 and CDR2 from the germline V gene are MNHEY and SMNVEV (reference sequence). This CDR3 spans 15 amino acids. Here the CDR3 DNA reads TGTGCCAGCAGTTTAAGGGGAAACTCCTACAATGAGCAGTTCTTC. Protein product: CASSLRGNSYNEQFF.

CDR3 DNA: TGTGCCAGCAGTTACTCGCACCAAGAGACCCAGTACTTC. It specifies CASSYSHQETQYF. V is TRBV6-5 and J is TRBJ2-5; D gene unclear. CDR3 length: 13 amino acids. The germline V gene encodes CDR1 MNHEY and CDR2 SVGAGI. Trimming pared 0 bases from V and 0 bases from J, leaving 2 bases between.

The rearrangement joins TRBV19 to TRBJ1-2, with TRBD1 matching 8 bases. Looked up from germline, CDR1 is LNHDA and CDR2 is SQIVND (reference sequence). The ends lost 5 bases at V and 6 bases at J; junction bases unmatched: 5. The CDR3 spans 13 residues. The CDR3 region has the DNA TGTGCCAGTAGTCCCCCGGACAGGGATGGCTACACCTTC. Amino acids: CASSPPDRDGYTF. The entire variable domain, with the rest obtained from reference TRBV19 and TRBJ1-2, is as follows: DGGITQSPKYLFRKEGQNVTLSCEQNLNHDAMYWYRQDPGQGLRLIYYSQIVNDFQKGDIAEGYSVSREKKESFPLTVTSAQKNPTAFYLCASSPPDRDGYTFGSGTRLTVV.

This clone was counted only a few times. The same CDR3 also results from other DNA sequences found in this sample. The rearrangement links TRBV18 to TRBJ2-7, with a weak D call TRBD1 (6 bases). The CDR3 is made up of 14 amino acids. Germline V lookup: CDR1 KGHSH, CDR2 LQKENI. V gave up 2 bases and J gave up 0 bases, with 8 bases separating them. In DNA form, the CDR3 reads TGTGCCAGCTCACCAGGGGGCGGCTCCTACGAGCAGTACTTC. Protein product: CASSPGGGSYEQYF.

The chain carries TRBV7-9 and TRBJ2-3; D may match TRBD1 or TRBD2 (5 bases each). CDR1 and CDR2 (germline): SEHNR, FQNEAQ (reference sequence). The CDR3 totals 13 residues. V lost 3 bases, J lost 5 bases, and 9 bases lay in between. CDR3: CASSLGTEDTQYF. As DNA, the CDR3 is TGTGCCAGCAGCTTGGGGACGGAAGATACGCAGTATTTT.

This clone was counted only a few times. At the DNA level, this CDR3 is encoded by other sequences in the same sample as well. The chain recombines TRBV30 with TRBJ1-1; D is unresolved. V gave up 0 bases and J gave up 1 base, with 3 bases separating them. There are 12 residues in the CDR3. In germline, CDR1 is GTSNPN, CDR2 SVGIG (reference sequence). Here the CDR3 reads CAWSVSNTEAFF. The CDR3 bases are TGTGCCTGGAGTGTATCGAACACTGAAGCTTTCTTT.

This rearrangement joins TRBV6-4 to TRBJ2-3; TRBD2 matches at 10 bases. From germline, CDR1 is MRHNA and CDR2 SNTAGT. The CDR3 covers 17 residues. The trim removed 5 bases at V and 3 bases at J, leaving 11 bases unmatched. CDR3 amino acids: CASSKGASGSMTDTQYF. For the CDR3, the DNA is TGTGCCAGCAGTAAGGGGGCTAGCGGGAGTATGACAGATACGCAGTATTTT.

The V call is TRBV7-2, the J call TRBJ2-1; a weak D match, TRBD2 (5 bases). CDR1 and CDR2 from the germline V gene are SGHTA and FQGNSA. The CDR3 loop spans 16 amino acids. The V gene lost 3 bases and the J gene lost 6 bases, with 18 bases spanning the gap. The CDR3 is CASSFFVAGVSNEQFF. CDR3 coding DNA: TGTGCCAGCAGCTTTTTTGTCGCCGGGGTATCCAATGAGCAGTTCTTC.

The V gene is TRBV18, the J gene TRBJ2-6; 9 bases are a match to TRBD1. CDR1 is KGHSH, CDR2 LQKENI, per germline. V lost 4 bases to trimming and J lost 6 bases; unmatched junction nucleotides: 1. CDR3 length: 14 residues. CDR3 coding DNA: TGTGCCAGCTCACGGGACAGGGTGGCCAACGTCCTGACTTTC. It is translated as CASSRDRVANVLTF.

This clone came up once. The rearrangement joins TRBV2 to TRBJ2-1; 9 nucleotides line up with TRBD2. Germline V gene lookup returns CDR1 SNHLY and CDR2 FYNNEI. CDR3 length: 16 residues. Trimming removed 6 bases from V and 0 bases from J; junction bases left unmatched: 6. This CDR3 reads CASRSNSGGSYNEQFF. The CDR3 DNA follows: TGTGCCAGCAGGAGTAATAGCGGGGGCTCCTACAATGAGCAGTTCTTC.

CDR3 in amino acids: CSVGGDPGRNYGYTF. DNA for the CDR3: TGCAGCGTTGGAGGCGACCCGGGACGTAACTATGGCTACACCTTC. The V gene is TRBV29-1, the J gene TRBJ1-2; D possibly corresponds to TRBD1 (5 bases). Germline V gives CDR1 SQVTM, CDR2 ANQGSEA. Deletions cut 4 bases from V and 1 base from J, with 16 bases between. The CDR3 spans 15 residues.

The V and J genes are TRBV18 and TRBJ1-4; D is uncertain. The CDR3 spans 13 residues. The germline V and J ends were trimmed by 0 bases and 8 bases, with 7 bases remaining between them. Germline V gene sequence: CDR1 KGHSH, CDR2 LQKENI. The CDR3 region is CASSPPMSEKLFF. The CDR3, as DNA: TGTGCCAGCTCACCACCGATGTCCGAAAAACTGTTTTTT.

The chain couples TRBV28 to TRBJ1-2; D call uncertain. Germline V gives CDR1 MDHEN, CDR2 SYDVKM. V lost 3 bases to trimming and J lost 1 base, with 18 bases between them. CDR3 length equals 17 residues. CDR3 in DNA: TGTGCCAGCAGTTTCCCTCGTGGTTTCCCGGATAACTATGGCTACACCTTC. The encoded protein is CASSFPRGFPDNYGYTF.

V and J are TRBV28 and TRBJ2-1, with a weak D call TRBD1 (6 bases). Per the germline V gene, CDR1 is MDHEN and CDR2 is SYDVKM. The CDR3 length is 17 residues. Trimming shortened V by 5 bases and J by 9 bases, and 26 bases separated the two germline ends. The CDR3 DNA reads as TGTGCCAGCAGTCCGATGGACAGTCGAAACGCCCGGGGTGAGCAGTTCTTC. Encoded protein: CASSPMDSRNARGEQFF.

The rearrangement joins TRBV25-1 to TRBJ2-5; the match to TRBD1 covers 7 bases. V lost 0 bases and J lost 1; bases outside the gene matches: 8. The CDR3 has 17 amino acids. Looked up from germline, CDR1 is MGHDK and CDR2 is SYGVNS. CDR3 coding DNA: TGTGCCAGCAGTGAATATGAGACAGGGCGGTCCCAAGAGACCCAGTACTTC. Translating gives CASSEYETGRSQETQYF.

V and J are TRBV10-3 and TRBJ2-4, with a tentative D call TRBD2 (5 bases). Germline V CDR1 and CDR2: ENHRY, SYGVKD. Trimming took 0 bases from V and 5 from J, leaving 5 bases between them. The CDR3 covers 13 residues. DNA of the CDR3: TGTGCCATCAGTGAGTCGGGAGAAAACATTCAGTACTTC. Residues: CAISESGENIQYF.

The V and J genes are TRBV29-1 and TRBJ1-5; D may be TRBD1 (5 bases). This CDR3 has 13 residues. CDR1 SQVTM and CDR2 ANQGSEA come from the germline V gene. Trimming removed 7 bases at V and 8 bases at J, with 18 bases between. This CDR3 reads CSATGTFGKPQHF. The CDR3 DNA is TGCAGCGCAACCGGGACTTTCGGTAAGCCCCAGCATTTT.

The rearrangement uses TRBV18 and TRBJ1-2, with 7 bases aligning to TRBD1. The junction had 13 bases not matched to a gene; V was cut back by 5 bases and J by 7 bases. The CDR3 is 15 amino acids. Germline lookup yields CDR1 KGHSH and CDR2 LQKENI. Here the CDR3 DNA reads TGTGCCAGCTCAGCCGACAGGGTCGTAACGGGTGGCTACACCTTC. Its translation: CASSADRVVTGGYTF.

The V call is TRBV28, the J call TRBJ1-2; no reliable D call. The CDR3 runs to 15 residues. Germline-derived CDR1 and CDR2 are MDHEN and SYDVKM. Trimming pared 7 bases from V and 4 bases from J, leaving 19 bases between. In DNA, the CDR3 is TGTGCCAGCACCCTCTGGACTGCCCTAGGCTATGGCTACACCTTC. It specifies CASTLWTALGYGYTF.

V is TRBV11-2 and J is TRBJ1-5; D not certain. CDR1 and CDR2 (germline): SGHAT, FQNNGV. Trimming shortened V by 2 bases and J by 7 bases, and 9 bases separated the two germline ends. The CDR3 has 13 amino acids. The CDR3 sequence: CASSLSYIQPQHF. CDR3 in DNA: TGTGCCAGCAGCTTATCTTATATCCAGCCCCAGCATTTT. The variable domain in full, with the rest retrieved from reference TRBV11-2 and TRBJ1-5, is EAGVAQSPRYKIIEKRQSVAFWCNPISGHATLYWYQQILGQGPKLLIQFQNNGVVDDSQLPKDRFSAERLKGVDSTLKIQPAKLEDSAVYLCASSLSYIQPQHFGDGTRLSIL.

The rearrangement uses TRBV30 and TRBJ1-2; 9 nucleotides align to TRBD1. This CDR3 has 13 amino acids. Germline lookup yields CDR1 GTSNPN and CDR2 SVGIG (reference sequence). V lost 3 bases to trimming and J lost 7 bases; unmatched junction nucleotides: 6. Here the CDR3 reads CAWSRTGVRGYTF. CDR3 DNA sequence: TGTGCCTGGAGCAGGACAGGGGTTCGTGGCTACACCTTC.

This rearrangement joins TRBV28 to TRBJ1-2; 12 positions agree with TRBD1. CDR1 MDHEN and CDR2 SYDVKM come from the germline V gene. Unmatched junction bases numbered 17, after V lost 5 bases and J lost 7 bases. CDR3 size: 18 residues. The CDR3 loop reads CASSSSGGYGTGGFGYTF. The CDR3 DNA reads TGTGCCAGCAGTAGCTCCGGTGGTTACGGGACAGGGGGCTTTGGCTACACCTTC.